This is a list of T cell receptor beta chains from one sample in a study of shared clonotypes between healthy human individuals. The protocol was immunoSEQ multiplex PCR, while the TCRdb copy is restricted to in-frame clones and leaves out a portion. The sample lists 1 million to 1.3 million clones, 75% to 80% occurring once. Sequencing input: memory CD4+ T cells from PBMCs. Receptors originate from a man younger than 35 in good health. Some clones in this sample may be carry-over from other donors' samples. Both conserved end residues are part of each CDR3. A D gene is named only where the DNA matches it firmly. A row's size may be missing; if present it is once, few, many or a size class.

d_call: NA
j_call: TRBJ2-3
v_call: TRBV10-3
clone_size: once
cdr3_aa: CAISGGIAGQGPQYF
cdr3_nt: TGTGCCATCAGTGGGGGGATTGCGGGGCAGGGCCCGCAGTATTTT

d_call: NA
j_call: TRBJ2-7
v_call: TRBV6-6
clone_size: NA
cdr3_aa: CASSDGGGVAYEQYF
cdr3_nt: TGTGCCAGCAGCGACGGAGGGGGGGTGGCATACGAGCAGTACTTC

d_call: NA
j_call: TRBJ1-1
v_call: TRBV28
clone_size: few
cdr3_aa: CASSPRDTEAFF
cdr3_nt: TGTGCCAGCAGCCCGAGGGACACTGAAGCTTTCTTT

d_call: TRBD1
j_call: TRBJ2-7
v_call: TRBV15
clone_size: few
cdr3_aa: CATSTGGFGEQYF
cdr3_nt: TGTGCCACCTCGACAGGGGGCTTCGGCGAGCAGTACTTC

d_call: NA
j_call: TRBJ1-4
v_call: TRBV7-9
clone_size: NA
cdr3_aa: CASSWGTVANEKLFF
cdr3_nt: TGTGCCAGCAGCTGGGGGACGGTCGCTAATGAAAAACTGTTTTTT

d_call: TRBD2
j_call: TRBJ2-2
v_call: TRBV5-4
clone_size: few
cdr3_aa: CASSPGLAENTGELFF
cdr3_nt: TGTGCCAGCAGCCCAGGACTAGCGGAGAACACCGGGGAGCTGTTTTTT

d_call: TRBD1
j_call: TRBJ1-5
v_call: TRBV28
clone_size: NA
cdr3_aa: CASIQGDFGQPQHF
cdr3_nt: TGTGCCAGCATCCAGGGGGATTTTGGTCAGCCCCAGCATTTT

d_call: TRBD2
j_call: TRBJ2-1
v_call: TRBV18
clone_size: NA
cdr3_aa: CASSPTSASYNEQFF
cdr3_nt: TGTGCCAGCTCACCTACTAGCGCGTCCTACAATGAGCAGTTCTTC

d_call: NA
j_call: TRBJ2-1
v_call: TRBV27
clone_size: NA
cdr3_aa: CASSLSGPWSLEQFF
cdr3_nt: TGTGCCAGCAGTTTAAGCGGGCCCTGGTCGTTGGAGCAGTTCTTC

d_call: NA
j_call: TRBJ2-2
v_call: TRBV5-4
clone_size: NA
cdr3_aa: CASSLASGVNTGELFF
cdr3_nt: TGTGCCAGCAGCTTGGCCTCGGGGGTTAACACCGGGGAGCTGTTTTTT

d_call: NA
j_call: TRBJ1-3
v_call: TRBV7-2
clone_size: once
cdr3_aa: CASSHGVGNTIYF
cdr3_nt: TGTGCCAGCAGCCATGGCGTAGGAAACACCATATATTTT

d_call: NA
j_call: TRBJ2-7
v_call: TRBV7-2
clone_size: NA
cdr3_aa: CASSLEDSYEQYF
cdr3_nt: TGTGCCAGCAGCTTAGAGGATTCCTACGAGCAGTACTTC

d_call: NA
j_call: TRBJ2-7
v_call: TRBV5-1
clone_size: NA
cdr3_aa: CASSLLRANGYEQYF
cdr3_nt: TGCGCCAGCAGCTTGCTCCGGGCAAACGGCTACGAGCAGTACTTC

d_call: NA
j_call: TRBJ2-7
v_call: TRBV9
clone_size: NA
cdr3_aa: CASSVGPIDTGYYEQYF
cdr3_nt: TGTGCCAGCAGCGTAGGCCCGATAGACACAGGGTATTACGAGCAGTACTTC

d_call: NA
j_call: TRBJ2-1
v_call: TRBV28
clone_size: once
cdr3_aa: CASSPSDGTESSEQFF
cdr3_nt: TGTGCCAGCAGTCCATCCGATGGGACCGAGTCCAGTGAGCAGTTCTTC

d_call: TRBD1
j_call: TRBJ1-3
v_call: TRBV18
clone_size: NA
cdr3_aa: CASSWGQASGNTIYF
cdr3_nt: TGTGCCAGCTCATGGGGACAGGCCTCTGGAAACACCATATATTTT

d_call: NA
j_call: TRBJ2-3
v_call: TRBV11-2
clone_size: NA
cdr3_aa: CASRVSSTDTQYF
cdr3_nt: TGTGCCAGCAGGGTATCGAGCACAGATACGCAGTATTTT

d_call: NA
j_call: TRBJ1-1
v_call: TRBV28
clone_size: NA
cdr3_aa: CASSTLARTEAFF
cdr3_nt: TGTGCCAGCAGTACATTAGCCAGGACTGAAGCTTTCTTT